The next 23 T cell receptor beta chains were all read from a single sample in a study of shared clonotypes between healthy human individuals. Naive CD8 cells comprised CD45RO-negative, CCR7-positively selected cells, excluding terminally differentiated effector memory CD45RA+ cells. Only in-frame clones appear in the TCRdb table, and some are missing; sequencing was by immunoSEQ multiplex PCR. The sample lists about 2.1 million clones; around 95% were seen once. The sample comprised naive CD8+ T cells from PBMCs. Source of these receptors: a man younger than 35 in good health. Some clones in this sample may be carry-over from other donors' samples.

Comments on this clone: Other DNA sequences in the same sample also yield this CDR3. The chain has TRBV2 and TRBJ1-3; the D gene is possibly TRBD1 (5 bases). The CDR3 runs 14 residues. CDR1 and CDR2 (germline): SNHLY, FYNNEI. V lost 3 bases and J lost 0, with 6 bases in between. CDR3 sequence reads: CASSDGGSGNTIYF. The CDR3 DNA follows: TGTGCCAGCAGTGATGGGGGCTCTGGAAACACCATATATTTT.

The chain carries TRBV27 and TRBJ1-5; perhaps TRBD1 as D (6 bases). CDR1 MNHEY and CDR2 SMNVEV come from the germline V gene (reference sequence). The CDR3 runs 15 residues. With 0 bases removed from V and 5 bases from J, the gap between germline ends came to 11 bases. CDR3 sequence: CASSLSSRGHQPQHF. Written as DNA, the CDR3 is TGTGCCAGCAGTTTATCGTCCCGGGGGCATCAGCCCCAGCATTTT.

The chain is built from TRBV27 and TRBJ1-4; TRBD1 agrees at 9 bases. V lost 3 bases, J lost 6 bases, and 8 bases stayed unmatched. Looked up from germline, CDR1 is MNHEY and CDR2 is SMNVEV (reference sequence). The CDR3 loop spans 16 amino acids. Here the CDR3 reads CASSFGTGGQHEKLFF. CDR3 nucleotides: TGTGCCAGCAGTTTCGGCACAGGGGGCCAACATGAAAAACTGTTTTTT. Combining the CDR3 with reference TRBV27 and TRBJ1-4 gives the whole variable domain EAQVTQNPRYLITVTGKKLTVTCSQNMNHEYMSWYRQDPGLGLRQIYYSMNVEVTDKGDVPEGYKVSRKEKRNFPLILESPSPNQTSLYFCASSFGTGGQHEKLFFGSGTQLSVL.

The J gene is TRBJ2-1, the V gene TRBV11-2, with 7 bases lining up with TRBD1. The CDR3 has 15 residues. Trimming took 3 bases from V and 5 from J; bases not matched to a gene: 7. Per the germline V gene, CDR1 is SGHAT and CDR2 is FQNNGV. The CDR3 bases are TGTGCCAGCAGCTTGAGAACAGGGGAAAACAATGAGCAGTTCTTC. Translation gives CASSLRTGENNEQFF. Filled out from reference TRBV11-2 and TRBJ2-1, the complete variable domain reads EAGVAQSPRYKIIEKRQSVAFWCNPISGHATLYWYQQILGQGPKLLIQFQNNGVVDDSQLPKDRFSAERLKGVDSTLKIQPAKLEDSAVYLCASSLRTGENNEQFFGPGTRLTVL.

Only one count was recorded for this clone. The CDR3 DNA reads as TGTGCCAGTGGGACAGGGGGCTCCTACGAGCAGTACTTC. Amino acids: CASGTGGSYEQYF. V gene TRBV27 combines with J gene TRBJ2-7, with TRBD1 matching over 11 bases. V dropped 9 bases and J dropped 0; count of bases not matched to a gene: 1. Germline V lookup: CDR1 MNHEY, CDR2 SMNVEV (reference sequence). The CDR3 is made up of 13 amino acids.

The rearrangement links TRBV5-1 to TRBJ2-7; D unresolved. The germline V gene encodes CDR1 SGHRS and CDR2 YFSETQ. V was trimmed by 0 bases and J by 5 bases, leaving 15 bases between them. This CDR3 region has 15 residues. CDR3 nucleotides: TGCGCCAGCAGCTTGGCCGTGGCCAGGTTCGACGAGCAGTACTTC. Residues: CASSLAVARFDEQYF.

The CDR3 coding sequence is TGTGCCAGCAGGGGGACCCTTCGAGAGACCCAGTACTTC. As protein: CASRGTLRETQYF. The J gene is TRBJ2-5, the V gene TRBV6-5; either TRBD1 or TRBD2 may fit D (5 bases each). V gave up 6 bases and J gave up 4 bases, with 12 bases separating them. The CDR3 is 13 amino acids. CDR1 is MNHEY and CDR2 is SVGAGI in the germline V gene.

V usage is TRBV2 and J usage is TRBJ2-7; no definite D call. This CDR3 is built from 14 residues. The germline V gene has CDR1 SNHLY and CDR2 FYNNEI. V gave up 6 bases and J gave up 0 bases, with 12 bases separating them. The CDR3 here is CASRKSASSYEQYF. The CDR3 DNA reads as TGTGCCAGCAGGAAAAGCGCGAGCTCCTACGAGCAGTACTTC.

As DNA, the CDR3 is TGTGCCAGCAGTTTAACGGACAGCTTTAATCAGCCCCAGCATTTT. Translating it yields CASSLTDSFNQPQHF. The chain has TRBV28 and TRBJ1-5; tentative D call: TRBD1 (6 bases). Germline V CDR1 and CDR2: MDHEN, SYDVKM. V gave up 2 bases and J gave up 4 bases, with 12 bases separating them. This CDR3 comprises 15 residues.

The sample holds a few counts of this clone. Other nucleotide sequences from this sample produce the same CDR3. The rearrangement uses TRBV7-9 and TRBJ1-1, with unresolved D. Trimming shortened V by 3 bases and J by 1 base, and 3 bases separated the two germline ends. The CDR3 is made up of 12 amino acids. From germline, CDR1 is SEHNR and CDR2 FQNEAQ (reference sequence). CDR3: CASSLQNTEAFF. In nucleotides, the CDR3 is TGTGCCAGCAGCTTGCAGAACACTGAAGCTTTCTTT.

The rearrangement uses TRBV27 and TRBJ2-7, with D maybe TRBD1 (6 bases). Trimming stripped 10 bases from V and 1 base from J, with 23 bases between. Germline CDR1 is MNHEY and CDR2 is SMNVEV (reference sequence). The CDR3 loop spans 16 amino acids. The CDR3 DNA is TGTGCCACCACGACAGCACAGGGCCTAATATCCTACGAGCAGTACTTC. Protein product: CATTTAQGLISYEQYF.

This clone was picked up one time. The chain recombines TRBV28 with TRBJ2-3; TRBD1 aligns across 7 bases. This CDR3 region has 20 residues. The trim removed 5 bases at V and 4 bases at J, leaving 24 bases unmatched. Germline V gene lookup returns CDR1 MDHEN and CDR2 SYDVKM. The CDR3 region has the DNA TGTGCCAGCAGTCCCCACGCCCCACTAAAACAGGGGCGCGATGCAGATACGCAGTATTTT. Protein: CASSPHAPLKQGRDADTQYF.

The genes are TRBV2 and TRBJ1-2; D gene unclear. V lost 5 bases and J lost 0, with 10 bases in between. The CDR3 loop spans 14 amino acids. Germline V CDR1 and CDR2: SNHLY, FYNNEI. CDR3 sequence reads: CASSPGPTNYGYTF. The CDR3 coding sequence is TGTGCCAGCAGTCCCGGGCCTACTAACTATGGCTACACCTTC.

The rearrangement uses TRBV28 and TRBJ2-7; D is ambiguous. Germline assignment: CDR1 MDHEN and CDR2 SYDVKM. The CDR3 contains 12 residues. V dropped 2 bases and J dropped 5 bases, with 7 bases sitting between them. The CDR3: CASSLAENEQYF. In DNA, the CDR3 is TGTGCCAGCAGTTTAGCGGAAAACGAGCAGTACTTC.

The chain recombines TRBV11-2 with TRBJ1-3; D unclear. The CDR3 totals 19 residues. V was clipped by 1 base and J by 0 bases, with 19 bases between them. CDR1 SGHAT and CDR2 FQNNGV come from the germline V gene. The DNA for the CDR3 is TGTGCCAGCAGCTTAGTACCGGACTCCAACAAAAGCTCTGGAAACACCATATATTTT. Translating it yields CASSLVPDSNKSSGNTIYF. The full variable domain, completed using reference TRBV11-2 and TRBJ1-3, is EAGVAQSPRYKIIEKRQSVAFWCNPISGHATLYWYQQILGQGPKLLIQFQNNGVVDDSQLPKDRFSAERLKGVDSTLKIQPAKLEDSAVYLCASSLVPDSNKSSGNTIYFGEGSWLTVV.

This chain links TRBV4-1 with TRBJ1-2; no reliable D call. Germline V gene lookup returns CDR1 MGHRA and CDR2 YSYEKL. The CDR3 is made up of 15 amino acids. V was trimmed by 1 base and J by 4 bases, leaving 13 bases between them. The CDR3 DNA reads as TGCGCCAGCAGCCAAGGGTGGCGCGTTGGCTATGGCTACACCTTC. The encoded protein is CASSQGWRVGYGYTF.

The chain links TRBV6-5 to TRBJ2-1, with D uncertain. V was cut by 0 bases and J by 0 bases, with 6 bases left in between. The CDR3 has 15 residues. Germline V gene sequence: CDR1 MNHEY, CDR2 SVGAGI. The CDR3 loop is CASSYSAASYNEQFF. In DNA, the CDR3 is TGTGCCAGCAGTTACTCGGCGGCCTCCTACAATGAGCAGTTCTTC.

This rearrangement joins TRBV9 to TRBJ2-7, with a weak D call TRBD1 (5 bases). The CDR3 extends over 14 amino acids. The germline CDR1 and CDR2 sequences are SGDLS and YYNGEE. The V end lost 0 bases, the J end lost 2 bases, and 9 bases lay between the germline ends. The CDR3 reads CASSVGQITYEQYF. The DNA of the CDR3 is TGTGCCAGCAGCGTAGGACAGATAACCTACGAGCAGTACTTC.

The chain employs TRBV5-1 and TRBJ2-7, with 10 bases fitting TRBD1. The germline V gene has CDR1 SGHRS and CDR2 YFSETQ. V dropped 4 bases and J dropped 7; count of bases not matched to a gene: 11. The CDR3 loop spans 15 amino acids. DNA for the CDR3: TGCGCCAGCAGCGAGCCGGGACAGGGGACTTGGGAGCAGTACTTC. The encoded protein is CASSEPGQGTWEQYF.

V and J are TRBV9 and TRBJ2-3, with 9 positions matching TRBD2. V was pared by 0 bases and J by 3 bases, with 8 bases of the junction left unmatched. Germline V gene lookup returns CDR1 SGDLS and CDR2 YYNGEE. The CDR3 has 17 residues. CDR3 nucleotides: TGTGCCAGCAGCGTAGGGCCGGCGGGAGGGCCTACAGATACGCAGTATTTT. Protein: CASSVGPAGGPTDTQYF.

The V call is TRBV30, the J call TRBJ2-7; 10 nucleotides line up with TRBD2. J gave up 2 bases and V 3 bases, and 4 bases lay outside the gene matches. The length of the CDR3 is 14 residues. CDR1 is GTSNPN, CDR2 SVGIG, per germline (reference sequence). In DNA form, the CDR3 reads TGTGCCTGGAGGAAACTAGCGGGACCCTACGAGCAGTACTTC. Its translation is CAWRKLAGPYEQYF.

This CDR3 reads CATSVFGDYNEQFF. CDR3 coding DNA: TGTGCCACCAGCGTCTTTGGCGACTACAATGAGCAGTTCTTC. This chain links TRBV15 with TRBJ2-1; D is unclear. V dropped 5 bases and J dropped 3 bases, with 11 bases sitting between them. The germline V gene encodes CDR1 LNHNV and CDR2 YYDKDF (reference sequence). The CDR3 covers 14 residues.

This sequence joins TRBV11-1 and TRBJ2-7; D is possibly TRBD1 or TRBD2 (5 bases each). The V gene lost 0 bases and the J gene lost 4 bases, with 13 bases spanning the gap. This CDR3 comprises 15 residues. The germline V gene encodes CDR1 SGHAT and CDR2 FQDESV (reference sequence). This CDR3 is CASSLAPEGIYEQYF. CDR3 in DNA: TGTGCCAGCAGCTTAGCGCCTGAGGGGATATACGAGCAGTACTTC.